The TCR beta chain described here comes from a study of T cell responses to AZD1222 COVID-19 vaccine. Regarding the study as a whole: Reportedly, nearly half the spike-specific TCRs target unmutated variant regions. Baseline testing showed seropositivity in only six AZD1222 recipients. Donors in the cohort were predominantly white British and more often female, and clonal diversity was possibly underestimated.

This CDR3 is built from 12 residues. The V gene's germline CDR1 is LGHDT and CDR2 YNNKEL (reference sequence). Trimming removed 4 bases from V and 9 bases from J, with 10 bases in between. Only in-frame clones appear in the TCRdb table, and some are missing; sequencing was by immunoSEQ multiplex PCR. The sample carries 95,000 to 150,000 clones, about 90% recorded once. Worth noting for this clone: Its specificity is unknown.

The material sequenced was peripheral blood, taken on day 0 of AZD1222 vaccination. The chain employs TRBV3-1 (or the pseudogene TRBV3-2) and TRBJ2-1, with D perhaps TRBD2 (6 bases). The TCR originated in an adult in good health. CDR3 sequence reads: CASSLSGTEQFF. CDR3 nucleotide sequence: TGTGCCAGCAGCCTTAGCGGCACTGAGCAGTTCTTC.